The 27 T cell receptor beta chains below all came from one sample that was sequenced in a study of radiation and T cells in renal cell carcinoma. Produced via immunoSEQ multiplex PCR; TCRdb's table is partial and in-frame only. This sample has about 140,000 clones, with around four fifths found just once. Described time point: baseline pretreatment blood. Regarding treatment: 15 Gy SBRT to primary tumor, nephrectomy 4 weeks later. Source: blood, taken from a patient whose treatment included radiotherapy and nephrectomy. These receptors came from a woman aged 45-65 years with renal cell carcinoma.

The CDR3 region is CASSLAAGGPYEQYF. The CDR3 bases are TGTGCCAGCAGCTTAGCAGCGGGAGGGCCGTACGAGCAGTACTTC. This sequence joins TRBV7-2 and TRBJ2-7, with 10 bases identical to TRBD2. J was trimmed by 4 bases and V by 0 bases; bases with no gene match: 3. Germline CDR1 and CDR2: SGHTA and FQGNSA. The CDR3 runs to 15 residues.

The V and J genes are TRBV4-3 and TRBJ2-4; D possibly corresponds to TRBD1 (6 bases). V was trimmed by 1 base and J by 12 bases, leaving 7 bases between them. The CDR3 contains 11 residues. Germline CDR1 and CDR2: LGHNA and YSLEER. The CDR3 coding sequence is TGCGCCAGCAGCCAAGGGGACACTCAGTACTTC. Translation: CASSQGDTQYF.

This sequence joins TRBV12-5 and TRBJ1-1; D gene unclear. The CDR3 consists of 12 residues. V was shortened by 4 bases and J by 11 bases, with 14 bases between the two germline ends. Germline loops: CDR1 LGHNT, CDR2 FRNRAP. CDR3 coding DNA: TGTGCTAGTGGTTCCCCTGGTCGAGCGGCTTTCTTT. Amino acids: CASGSPGRAAFF.

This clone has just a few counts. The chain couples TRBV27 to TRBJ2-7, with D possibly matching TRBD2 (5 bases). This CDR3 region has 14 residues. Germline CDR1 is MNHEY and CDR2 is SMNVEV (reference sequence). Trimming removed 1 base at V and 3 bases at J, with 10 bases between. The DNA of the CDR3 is TGTGCCAGCAGTTTATGGGCAGGAGGCTACGAGCAGTACTTC. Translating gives CASSLWAGGYEQYF.

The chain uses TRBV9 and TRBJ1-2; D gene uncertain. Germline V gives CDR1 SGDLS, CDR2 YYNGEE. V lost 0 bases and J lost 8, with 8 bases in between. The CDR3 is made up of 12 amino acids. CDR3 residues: CASSVGRNGYTF. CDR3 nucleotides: TGTGCCAGCAGCGTAGGTCGGAACGGCTACACCTTC.

The CDR3 spells CASSPPGTDSGNTIYF. The CDR3 region has the DNA TGTGCCAGCAGCCCCCCCGGGACGGACTCTGGAAACACCATATATTTT. The gene calls are TRBV9 and TRBJ1-3, with D perhaps TRBD1 (5 bases). V lost 4 bases and J lost 0, with 14 bases in between. This CDR3 contains 16 residues. CDR1 and CDR2 (germline): SGDLS, YYNGEE.

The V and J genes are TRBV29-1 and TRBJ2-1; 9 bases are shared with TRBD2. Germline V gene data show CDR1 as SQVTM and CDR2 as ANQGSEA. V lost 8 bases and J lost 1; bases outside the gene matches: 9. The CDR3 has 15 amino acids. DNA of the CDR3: TGCAGCCTTCGGGGCGGGGGGGCGTCCTACAATGAGCAGTTCTTC. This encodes CSLRGGGASYNEQFF.

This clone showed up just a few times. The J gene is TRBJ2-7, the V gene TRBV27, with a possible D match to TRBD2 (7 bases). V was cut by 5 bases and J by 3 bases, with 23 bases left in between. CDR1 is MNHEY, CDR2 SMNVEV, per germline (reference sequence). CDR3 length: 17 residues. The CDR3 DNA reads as TGTGCCAGCAGTGGGGACCGTGCTGGGGGAGGGGGCTACGAGCAGTACTTC. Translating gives CASSGDRAGGGGYEQYF.

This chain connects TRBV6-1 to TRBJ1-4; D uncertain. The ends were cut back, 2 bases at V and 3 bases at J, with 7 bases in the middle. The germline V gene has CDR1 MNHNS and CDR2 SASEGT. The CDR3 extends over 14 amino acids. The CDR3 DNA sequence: TGTGCCAGCAGTGAAATCTGGCCTAATGAAAAACTGTTTTTT. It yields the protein CASSEIWPNEKLFF.

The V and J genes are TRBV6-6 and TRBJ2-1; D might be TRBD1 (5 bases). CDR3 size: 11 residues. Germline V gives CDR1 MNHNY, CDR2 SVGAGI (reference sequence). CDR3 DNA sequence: TGTACTTTAACCAGGGTCGGTGAGCAGTTCTTC. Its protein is CTLTRVGEQFF.

The CDR3 region is CASSPYPGVTGELFF. CDR3 sequence (DNA): TGTGCCAGCAGCCCATATCCCGGGGTCACCGGGGAGCTGTTTTTT. V usage is TRBV9 and J usage is TRBJ2-2; a weak D match, TRBD2 (5 bases). Trimming removed 4 bases at V and 4 bases at J, with 14 bases between. Germline V gene data show CDR1 as SGDLS and CDR2 as YYNGEE. This CDR3 has 15 residues.

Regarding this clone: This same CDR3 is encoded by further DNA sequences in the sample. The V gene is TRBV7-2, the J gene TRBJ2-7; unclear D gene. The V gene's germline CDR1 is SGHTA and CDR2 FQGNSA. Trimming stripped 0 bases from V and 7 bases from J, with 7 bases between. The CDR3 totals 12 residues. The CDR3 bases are TGTGCCAGCAGCTTAGCGGTCGGAGAGCAGTACTTC. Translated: CASSLAVGEQYF.

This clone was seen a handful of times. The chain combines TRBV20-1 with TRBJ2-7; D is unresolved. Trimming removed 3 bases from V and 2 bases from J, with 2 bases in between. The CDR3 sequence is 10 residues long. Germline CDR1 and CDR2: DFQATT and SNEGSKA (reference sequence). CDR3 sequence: CSASPYEQYF. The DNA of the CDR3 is TGCAGTGCTAGTCCCTACGAGCAGTACTTC.

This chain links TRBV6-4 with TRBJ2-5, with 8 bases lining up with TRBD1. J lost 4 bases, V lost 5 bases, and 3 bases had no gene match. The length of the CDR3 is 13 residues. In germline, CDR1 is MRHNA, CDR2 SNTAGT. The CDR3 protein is CASSTQGGETQYF. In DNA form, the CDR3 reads TGTGCCAGCAGTACACAGGGGGGAGAGACCCAGTACTTC.

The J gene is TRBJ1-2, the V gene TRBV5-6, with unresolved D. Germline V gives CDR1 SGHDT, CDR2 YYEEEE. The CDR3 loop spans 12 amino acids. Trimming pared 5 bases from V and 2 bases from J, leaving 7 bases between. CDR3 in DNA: TGTGCCAGCAGTACGGACAACTATGGCTACACCTTC. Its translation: CASSTDNYGYTF.

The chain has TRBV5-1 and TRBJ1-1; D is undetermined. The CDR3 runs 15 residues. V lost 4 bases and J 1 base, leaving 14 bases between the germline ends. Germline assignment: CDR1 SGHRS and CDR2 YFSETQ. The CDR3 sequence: CASSGSREPNTEAFF. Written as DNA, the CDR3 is TGCGCCAGCAGCGGGTCGCGGGAACCGAACACTGAAGCTTTCTTT.

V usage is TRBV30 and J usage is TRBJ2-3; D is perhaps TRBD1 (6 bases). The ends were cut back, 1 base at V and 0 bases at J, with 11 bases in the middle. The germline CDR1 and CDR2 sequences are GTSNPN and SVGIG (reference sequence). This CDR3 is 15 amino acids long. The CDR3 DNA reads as TGTGCCTGGAGTGGGGGCCAGGGGAGCACAGATACGCAGTATTTT. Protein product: CAWSGGQGSTDTQYF. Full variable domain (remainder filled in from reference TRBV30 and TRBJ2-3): SQTIHQWPATLVQPVGSPLSLECTVEGTSNPNLYWYRQAAGRGLQLLFYSVGIGQISSEVPQNLSASRPQDRQFILSSKKLLLSDSGFYLCAWSGGQGSTDTQYFGPGTRLTVL.

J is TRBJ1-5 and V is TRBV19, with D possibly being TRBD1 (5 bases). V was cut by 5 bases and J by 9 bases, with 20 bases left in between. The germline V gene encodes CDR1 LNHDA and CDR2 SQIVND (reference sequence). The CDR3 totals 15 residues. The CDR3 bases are TGTGCCAGTAGTCCTCCGAACGGGGGATCGGGGCCCCAGCATTTT. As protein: CASSPPNGGSGPQHF.

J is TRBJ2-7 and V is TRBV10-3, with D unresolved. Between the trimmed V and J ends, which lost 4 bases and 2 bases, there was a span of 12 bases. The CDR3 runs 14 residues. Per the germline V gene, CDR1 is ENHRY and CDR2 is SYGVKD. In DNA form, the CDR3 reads TGTGCCATCAGTGCATTGGACGGCACCTACGAGCAGTACTTC. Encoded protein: CAISALDGTYEQYF.

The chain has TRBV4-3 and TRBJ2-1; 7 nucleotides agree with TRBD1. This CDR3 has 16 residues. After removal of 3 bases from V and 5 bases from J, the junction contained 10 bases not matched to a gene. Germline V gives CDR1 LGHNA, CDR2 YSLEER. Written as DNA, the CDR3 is TGCGCCAGCAGCCACACCGGGACAGTGTCCAACAATGAGCAGTTCTTC. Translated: CASSHTGTVSNNEQFF.

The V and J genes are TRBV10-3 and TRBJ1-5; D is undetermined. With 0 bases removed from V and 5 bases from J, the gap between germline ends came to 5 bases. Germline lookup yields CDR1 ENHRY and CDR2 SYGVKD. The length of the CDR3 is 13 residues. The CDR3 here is CAISESKDQPQHF. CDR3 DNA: TGTGCCATCAGTGAGTCGAAAGATCAGCCCCAGCATTTT.

The CDR3 loop is CASSFRYTLENEKLFF. In DNA, the CDR3 is TGTGCCAGCAGCTTCAGGTACACCTTGGAGAATGAAAAACTGTTTTTT. The chain recombines TRBV5-5 with TRBJ1-4; D ambiguous. Germline values: CDR1 SGHKS, CDR2 YYEKEE (reference sequence). The V and J ends lost 2 bases and 5 bases respectively, with 16 bases between them. The CDR3 spans 16 residues.

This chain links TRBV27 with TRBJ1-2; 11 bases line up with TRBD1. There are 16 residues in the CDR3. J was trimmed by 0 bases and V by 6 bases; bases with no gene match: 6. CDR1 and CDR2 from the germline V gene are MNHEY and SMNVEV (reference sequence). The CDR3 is CASRRTGGKPNYGYTF. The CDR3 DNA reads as TGTGCCAGCAGGAGGACAGGGGGCAAACCTAACTATGGCTACACCTTC.

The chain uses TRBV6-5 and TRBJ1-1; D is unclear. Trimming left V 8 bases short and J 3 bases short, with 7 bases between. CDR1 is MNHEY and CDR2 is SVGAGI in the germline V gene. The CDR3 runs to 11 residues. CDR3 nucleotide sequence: TGTGCCAGCGCCGGAGACACTGAAGCTTTCTTT. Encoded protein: CASAGDTEAFF.

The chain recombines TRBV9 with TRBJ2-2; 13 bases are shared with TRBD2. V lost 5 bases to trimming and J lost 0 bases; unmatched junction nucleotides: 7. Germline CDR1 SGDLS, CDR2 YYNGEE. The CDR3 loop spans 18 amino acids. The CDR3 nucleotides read TGTGCCAGCAGGGGAGGGACTAGCGGGGATGCGAACACCGGGGAGCTGTTTTTT. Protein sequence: CASRGGTSGDANTGELFF.

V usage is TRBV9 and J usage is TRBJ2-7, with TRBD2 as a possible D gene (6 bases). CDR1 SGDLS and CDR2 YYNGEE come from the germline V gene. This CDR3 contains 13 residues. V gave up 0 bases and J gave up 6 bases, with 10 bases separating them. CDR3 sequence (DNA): TGTGCCAGCAGCGTAGAGGGAGGAGGCGAGCAGTACTTC. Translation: CASSVEGGGEQYF.

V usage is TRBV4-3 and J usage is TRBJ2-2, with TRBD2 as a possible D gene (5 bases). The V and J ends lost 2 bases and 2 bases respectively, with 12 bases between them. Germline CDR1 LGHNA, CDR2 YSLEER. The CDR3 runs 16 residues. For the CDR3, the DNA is TGCGCCAGCAGCCAAACCGTACGGACTAACACCGGGGAGCTGTTTTTT. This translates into CASSQTVRTNTGELFF.